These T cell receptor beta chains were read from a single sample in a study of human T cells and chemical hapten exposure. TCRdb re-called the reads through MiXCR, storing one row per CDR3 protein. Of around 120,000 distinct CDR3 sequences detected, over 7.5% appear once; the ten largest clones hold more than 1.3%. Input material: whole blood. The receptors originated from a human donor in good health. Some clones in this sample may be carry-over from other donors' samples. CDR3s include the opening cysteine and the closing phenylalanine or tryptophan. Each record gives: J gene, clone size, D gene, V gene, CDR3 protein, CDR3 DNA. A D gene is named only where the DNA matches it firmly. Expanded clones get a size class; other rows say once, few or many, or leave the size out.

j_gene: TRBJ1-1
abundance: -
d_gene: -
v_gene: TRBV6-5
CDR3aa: CASSARGADTEAFF
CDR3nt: TGTGCCAGCAGTGCCCGGGGGGCAGACACTGAAGCTTTCTTT

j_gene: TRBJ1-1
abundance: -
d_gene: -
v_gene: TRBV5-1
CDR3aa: CASGLNTPNTEAFF
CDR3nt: TGCGCCAGCGGTCTTAACACCCCTAACACTGAAGCTTTCTTT

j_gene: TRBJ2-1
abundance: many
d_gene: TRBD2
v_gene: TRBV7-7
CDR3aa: CASSLGLSGGGNEQFF
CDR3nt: TGTGCCAGCAGCTTAGGTTTATCGGGGGGTGGCAATGAGCAGTTCTTC

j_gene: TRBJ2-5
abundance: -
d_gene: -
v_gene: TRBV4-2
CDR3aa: CASKQGGYQETQYF
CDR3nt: TGTGCCAGTAAACAGGGAGGGTACCAAGAGACCCAGTACTTC

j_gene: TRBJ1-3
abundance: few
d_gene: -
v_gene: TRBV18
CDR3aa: CASSPRQVSSGNTIYF
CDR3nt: TGTGCCAGCTCACCTCGCCAAGTCAGCTCTGGAAACACCATATATTTT

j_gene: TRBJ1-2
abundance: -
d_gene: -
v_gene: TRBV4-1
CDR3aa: CASSQEITPDYGYTF
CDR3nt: TGCGCCAGCAGCCAAGAAATCACGCCCGACTATGGCTACACCTTC

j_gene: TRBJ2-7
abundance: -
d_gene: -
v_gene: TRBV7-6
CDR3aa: CASSLGGPTYEQYF
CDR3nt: TGTGCCAGCAGCTTAGGGGGGCCAACCTACGAGCAGTACTTC

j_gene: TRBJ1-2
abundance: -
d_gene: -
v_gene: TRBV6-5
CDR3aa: CASSLDSFYGYTF
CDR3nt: TGTGCCAGCAGTTTGGATAGCTTCTATGGCTACACCTTC

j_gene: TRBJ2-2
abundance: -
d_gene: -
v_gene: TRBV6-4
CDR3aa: CASSGAGDTGELFF
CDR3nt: TGTGCCAGCAGTGGAGCAGGGGACACCGGGGAGCTGTTTTTT

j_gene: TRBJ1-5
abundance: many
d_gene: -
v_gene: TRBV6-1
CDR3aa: CASSDKERGERRQPQHF
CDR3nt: TGTGCCAGCAGTGACAAGGAGAGAGGGGAAAGGCGGCAGCCCCAGCATTTT

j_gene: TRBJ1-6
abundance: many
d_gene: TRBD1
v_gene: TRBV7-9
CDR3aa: CASSLEGTDSPLHF
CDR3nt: TGTGCCAGCAGCTTAGAGGGGACAGATTCACCCCTCCACTTT

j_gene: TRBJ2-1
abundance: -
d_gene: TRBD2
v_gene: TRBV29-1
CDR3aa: CSVTSGSEGPMNEQFF
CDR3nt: TGCAGCGTTACTAGCGGGAGCGAAGGGCCCATGAATGAGCAGTTCTTC

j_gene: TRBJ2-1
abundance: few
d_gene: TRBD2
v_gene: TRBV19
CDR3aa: CASRAPGLAHSYNEQFF
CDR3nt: TGTGCCAGTAGGGCTCCGGGACTAGCGCACTCCTACAATGAGCAGTTCTTC

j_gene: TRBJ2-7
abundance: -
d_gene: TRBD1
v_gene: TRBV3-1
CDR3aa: CASSHGQGAYEQYF
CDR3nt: TGTGCCAGCAGCCATGGACAGGGGGCCTACGAGCAGTACTTC

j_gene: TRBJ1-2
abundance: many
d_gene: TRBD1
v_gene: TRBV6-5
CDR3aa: CASSPARQDRGYGYTF
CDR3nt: TGTGCCAGCAGTCCGGCACGCCAGGACAGGGGATATGGCTACACCTTC

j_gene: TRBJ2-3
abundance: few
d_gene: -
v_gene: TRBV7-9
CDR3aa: CASLRAADTQYF
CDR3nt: TGTGCCAGCCTACGGGCCGCAGATACGCAGTATTTT

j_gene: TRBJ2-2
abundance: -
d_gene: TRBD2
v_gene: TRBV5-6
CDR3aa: CASSLEAGGYTGELFF
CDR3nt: TGTGCCAGCAGCTTGGAAGCGGGAGGATACACCGGGGAGCTGTTTTTT

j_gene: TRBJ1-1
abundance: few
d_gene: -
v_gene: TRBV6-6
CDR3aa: CASSYVQENTEAFF
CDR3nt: TGTGCCAGCAGTTACGTACAGGAGAACACTGAAGCTTTCTTT

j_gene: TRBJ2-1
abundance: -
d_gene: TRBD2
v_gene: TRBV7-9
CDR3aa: CASSSRSGAWDEQFF
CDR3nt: TGTGCCAGCAGCTCACGTAGCGGGGCCTGGGATGAGCAGTTCTTC

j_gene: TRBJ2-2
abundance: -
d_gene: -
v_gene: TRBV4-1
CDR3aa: CASSHPYTGELFF
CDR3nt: TGCGCCAGCAGCCACCCCTACACCGGGGAGCTGTTTTTT

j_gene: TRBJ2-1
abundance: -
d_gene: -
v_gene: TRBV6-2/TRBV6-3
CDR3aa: CASRAVIGEIEQFF
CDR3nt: TGTGCCAGCAGGGCAGTCATCGGGGAGATTGAGCAGTTCTTC

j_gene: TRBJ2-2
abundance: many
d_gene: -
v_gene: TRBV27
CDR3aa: CASSLPTGELFF
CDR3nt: TGTGCCAGCAGTTTGCCCACCGGGGAGCTGTTTTTT

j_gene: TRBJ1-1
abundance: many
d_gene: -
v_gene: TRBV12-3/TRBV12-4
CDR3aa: CASSPMAEAFF
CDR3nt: TGTGCCAGCAGTCCTATGGCTGAAGCTTTCTTT

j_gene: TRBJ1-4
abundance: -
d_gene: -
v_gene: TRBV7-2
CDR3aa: CASSADTATNEKLFF
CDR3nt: TGTGCCAGCAGCGCGGACACAGCAACTAATGAAAAACTGTTTTTT

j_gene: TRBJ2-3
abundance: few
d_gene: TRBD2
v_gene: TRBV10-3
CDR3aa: CAISESRTSGRRIDTQYF
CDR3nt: TGTGCCATCAGTGAGTCCCGGACTAGCGGGAGAAGGATAGATACGCAGTATTTT

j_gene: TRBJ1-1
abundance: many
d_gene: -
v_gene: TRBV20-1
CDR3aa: CSASQGRGAFF
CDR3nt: TGCAGTGCTAGTCAGGGAAGGGGGGCTTTCTTT

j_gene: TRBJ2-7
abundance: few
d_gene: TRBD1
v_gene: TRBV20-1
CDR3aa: CSAEDRGVHEQYF
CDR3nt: TGCAGTGCTGAAGACAGGGGGGTCCACGAGCAGTACTTC

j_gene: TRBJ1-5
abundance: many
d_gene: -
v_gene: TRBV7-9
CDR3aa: CASSLVGQGEPQHF
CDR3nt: TGTGCCAGCAGCTTAGTGGGGCAGGGCGAGCCCCAGCATTTT

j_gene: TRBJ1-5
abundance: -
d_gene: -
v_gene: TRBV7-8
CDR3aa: CASSFFQGSNQPQHF
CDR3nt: TGTGCCAGCAGCTTTTTCCAGGGGAGCAATCAGCCCCAGCATTTT

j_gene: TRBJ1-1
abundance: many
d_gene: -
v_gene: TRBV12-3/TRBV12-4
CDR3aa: CASSLLGGGEAFF
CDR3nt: TGTGCCAGCAGTTTATTGGGAGGGGGGGAGGCTTTCTTT

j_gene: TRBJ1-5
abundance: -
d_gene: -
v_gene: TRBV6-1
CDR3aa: CASSVVGGGQPQHF
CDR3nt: TGTGCCAGCAGTGTGGTGGGCGGAGGTCAGCCCCAGCATTTT

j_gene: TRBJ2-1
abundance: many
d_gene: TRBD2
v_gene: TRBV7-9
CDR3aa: CASSSRTSGRNNEQFF
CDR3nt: TGTGCCAGCAGTTCACGGACTAGCGGGAGAAACAATGAGCAGTTCTTC

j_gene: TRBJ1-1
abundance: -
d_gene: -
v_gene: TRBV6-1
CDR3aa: CASSVQPNTEAFF
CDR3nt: TGTGCCAGCAGTGTCCAGCCGAACACTGAAGCTTTCTTT

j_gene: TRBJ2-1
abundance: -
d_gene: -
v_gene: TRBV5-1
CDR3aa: CASSLETSQHGGEQFF
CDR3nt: TGCGCCAGCAGCTTAGAAACTAGTCAACACGGGGGTGAGCAGTTCTTC

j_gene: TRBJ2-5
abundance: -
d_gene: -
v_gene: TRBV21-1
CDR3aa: CASPSRGQGQPGTQYF
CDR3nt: TGTGCCAGCCCCTCAAGAGGACAGGGACAGCCAGGGACCCAGTACTTC

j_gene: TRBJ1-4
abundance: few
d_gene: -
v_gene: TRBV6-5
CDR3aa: CASSRTRGAYNEKLFF
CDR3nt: TGTGCCAGCAGTCGGACACGAGGGGCGTATAATGAAAAACTGTTTTTT

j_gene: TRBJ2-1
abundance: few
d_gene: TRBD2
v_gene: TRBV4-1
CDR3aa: CASSQDRGGGNSQGQFF
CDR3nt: TGCGCCAGCAGCCAAGATCGGGGGGGGGGAAATTCTCAAGGGCAGTTCTTC

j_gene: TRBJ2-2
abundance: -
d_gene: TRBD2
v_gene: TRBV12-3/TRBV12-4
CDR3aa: CASSGLAGVDGELFF
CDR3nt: TGTGCCAGCAGTGGCCTAGCGGGAGTTGACGGGGAGCTGTTTTTT

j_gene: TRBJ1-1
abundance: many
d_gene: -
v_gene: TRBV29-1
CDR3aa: CSAVRTVMNTEAFF
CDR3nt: TGCAGCGCAGTCCGGACAGTTATGAACACTGAAGCTTTCTTT

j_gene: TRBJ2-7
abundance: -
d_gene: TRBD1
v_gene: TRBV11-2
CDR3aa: CASSYWTGGIYEQYF
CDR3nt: TGTGCCAGCAGCTACTGGACAGGGGGAATCTACGAGCAGTACTTC

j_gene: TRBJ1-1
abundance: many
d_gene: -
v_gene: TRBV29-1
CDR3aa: CSVEDYSEMNTEAFF
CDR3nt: TGCAGCGTTGAAGATTACAGTGAAATGAACACTGAAGCTTTCTTT

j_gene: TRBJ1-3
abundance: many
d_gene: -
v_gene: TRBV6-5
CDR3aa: CASSYGPSSGNTIYF
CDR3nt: TGTGCCAGCAGTTACGGGCCGAGCTCTGGAAACACCATATATTTT

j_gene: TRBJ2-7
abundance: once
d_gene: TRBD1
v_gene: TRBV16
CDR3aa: CASSQVGQGWTYEQYF
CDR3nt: TGTGCCAGCAGCCAGGTGGGACAGGGTTGGACCTACGAGCAGTACTTC